The rows below give T cell receptor beta chains drawn from one sample of a study of technical replicates of blood from several donors. Some clones are missing from TCRdb's copy, which holds only in-frame ones; the method was immunoSEQ multiplex PCR. This table holds around 60,000 clones, nearly 95% found once. Sequenced sample: PBMCs. All receptors come from a human donor in good health. Some clones in this sample may be carry-over from other donors' samples. Both conserved end residues are part of each CDR3.

j_call v_call cdr3_aa
TRBJ2-5 TRBV10-3 CAISGVQALETQYF
TRBJ2-1 TRBV6-5 CASSYWAGGENEQFF
TRBJ2-2 TRBV27 CASRPPHRGSITGELFF
TRBJ1-2 TRBV25-1 CASSPRGTVGYTF
TRBJ2-3 TRBV2 CASTGLAPLDTQYF
TRBJ2-7 TRBV18 CASSPRQGEEQYF
TRBJ2-3 TRBV9 CASSDRAGGTDTQYF
TRBJ1-5 TRBV5-5 CASNQGQGPDYSNQPQHF
TRBJ2-7 TRBV10-1 CASISGLAGDYEQYF
TRBJ2-3 TRBV7-9 CASSQGLSTDTQYF
TRBJ1-4 TRBV5-8 CASSLGQGLSNEKLFF
TRBJ2-2 TRBV4-2 CASSQDKEEVMTSGTNTGELFF
TRBJ1-1 TRBV7-9 CASSSSRGPNTEAFF
NA TRBV5-1 CASSFGTGGRDEQYF
TRBJ2-1 TRBV7-3 CASSPTKTGLADPNEQFF
TRBJ2-1 TRBV13 CASTSRAGDNSYNEQFF
TRBJ2-1 TRBV19 CASHGGDSYNEQFF
TRBJ2-1 TRBV5-1 CASREAGSYNEQFF
TRBJ1-2 TRBV14 CASSLAGLGGYTF
TRBJ1-2 TRBV5-4 CASRAGTGGVVYGYTF
TRBJ2-7 TRBV11-2 CASSGTRTGSSYEQYF
TRBJ1-2 TRBV19 CASTKTTGGYGYTF
TRBJ2-3 TRBV4-3 CASSQDTSPDTQYF
TRBJ1-1 TRBV14 CASSLGINTEAFF
TRBJ2-1 TRBV7-9 CASRLTGTSGYNEQFF
TRBJ2-6 TRBV18 CASSPTTGVGANVLTF
TRBJ1-5 TRBV2 CASSESAGLGNQPQHF
TRBJ2-7 TRBV5-1 CASSLAREFEQYF
TRBJ2-7 TRBV4-3 CASSLRTSGSYEQYF
TRBJ1-1 TRBV29-1 CSVGGTGVVNTEAFF
TRBJ2-1 TRBV4-1 CASSLRDSFSNEQFF
TRBJ2-1 TRBV6-5 CASSAGVVGYNEQFF
TRBJ1-4 TRBV18 CASSPRMARDRKNEKLFF
TRBJ2-3 TRBV7-2 CASSLAGNTQYF